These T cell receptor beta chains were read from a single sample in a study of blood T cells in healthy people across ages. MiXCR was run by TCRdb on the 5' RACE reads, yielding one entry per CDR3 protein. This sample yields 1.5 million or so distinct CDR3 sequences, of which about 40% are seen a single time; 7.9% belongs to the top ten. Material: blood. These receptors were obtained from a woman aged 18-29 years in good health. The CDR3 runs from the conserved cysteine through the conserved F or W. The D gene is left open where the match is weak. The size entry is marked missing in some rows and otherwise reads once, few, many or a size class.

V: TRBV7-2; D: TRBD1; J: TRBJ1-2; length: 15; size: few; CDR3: CASSLVQGPTYGYTF; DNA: TGTGCCAGCAGCTTAGTACAGGGGCCGACCTATGGCTACACCTTC
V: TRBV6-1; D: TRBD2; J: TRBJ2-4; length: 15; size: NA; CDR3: CASGGLADSYNEQYF; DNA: TGTGCCAGCGGGGGACTAGCGGACTCCTACAATGAGCAGTACTTT
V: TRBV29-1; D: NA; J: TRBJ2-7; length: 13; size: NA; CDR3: CSVETDLTYEQYF; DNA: TGCAGCGTTGAGACGGACTTGACCTACGAGCAGTACTTC
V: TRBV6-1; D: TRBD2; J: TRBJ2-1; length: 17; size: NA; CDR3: CASNGIVWTSGSDEQFF; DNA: TGTGCCAGCAATGGCATAGTTTGGACTAGCGGGTCGGATGAGCAGTTCTTC
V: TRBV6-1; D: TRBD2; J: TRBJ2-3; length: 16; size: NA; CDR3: CASSETSGGASDTQYF; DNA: TGTGCCAGCAGTGAAACTAGCGGGGGGGCTTCAGATACGCAGTATTTT
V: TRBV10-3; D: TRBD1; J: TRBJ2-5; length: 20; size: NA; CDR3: CAISESRPAGGSPNQETQYF; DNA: TGTGCCATCAGTGAGTCTAGGCCAGCAGGGGGTAGCCCCAATCAAGAGACCCAGTACTTC
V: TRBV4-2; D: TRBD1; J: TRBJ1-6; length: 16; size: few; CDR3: CASSQVLGGNNSPLHF; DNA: TGTGCCAGCAGCCAAGTTTTAGGGGGCAACAATTCACCCCTCCACTTT
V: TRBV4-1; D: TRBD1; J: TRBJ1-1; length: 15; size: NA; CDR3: CASSQQGQGAAEAFF; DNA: TGCGCCAGCAGCCAGCAGGGACAGGGGGCGGCTGAAGCTTTCTTT
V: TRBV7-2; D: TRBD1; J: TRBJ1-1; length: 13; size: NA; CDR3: CASSLGQVAEAFF; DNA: TGTGCCAGCAGCTTGGGACAGGTTGCTGAAGCTTTCTTT
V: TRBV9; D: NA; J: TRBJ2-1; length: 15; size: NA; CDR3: CASSKGTLGTNEQFF; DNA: TGTGCCAGCAGCAAAGGGACTCTGGGGACAAATGAGCAGTTCTTC
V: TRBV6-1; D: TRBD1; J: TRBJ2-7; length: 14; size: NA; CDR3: CASIGTGFTYEQYF; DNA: TGTGCCAGCATAGGGACAGGGTTTACCTACGAGCAGTACTTC
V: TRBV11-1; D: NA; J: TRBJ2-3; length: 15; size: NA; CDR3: CASSSSQLGADTQYF; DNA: TGTGCCAGCAGCTCCTCACAGTTAGGGGCAGATACGCAGTATTTT
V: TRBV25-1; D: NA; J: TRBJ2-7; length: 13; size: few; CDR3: CASSGAGETEQYF; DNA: TGTGCCAGCAGTGGAGCAGGGGAAACGGAGCAGTACTTC
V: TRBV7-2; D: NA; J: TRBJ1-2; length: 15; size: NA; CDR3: CASSLRQGAPGGYTF; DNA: TGTGCCAGCAGCTTAAGGCAGGGAGCTCCTGGGGGCTACACCTTC
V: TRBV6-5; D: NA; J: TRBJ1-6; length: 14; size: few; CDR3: CASSYSSGGQILHF; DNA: TGTGCCAGCAGTTACTCGAGTGGAGGGCAGATCCTCCACTTT
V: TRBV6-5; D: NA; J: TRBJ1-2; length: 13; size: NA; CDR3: CASLSRVGNGYTF; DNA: TGTGCCAGCTTGAGCAGAGTTGGGAATGGCTACACCTTC
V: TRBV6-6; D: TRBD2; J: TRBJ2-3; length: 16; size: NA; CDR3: CASSYPERDYTDTQYF; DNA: TGTGCCAGCAGTTACCCAGAGCGGGATTACACAGATACGCAGTATTTT
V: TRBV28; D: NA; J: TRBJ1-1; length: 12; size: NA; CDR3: CASRVPNTEAFF; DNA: TGTGCCAGCAGGGTTCCGAACACTGAAGCTTTCTTT
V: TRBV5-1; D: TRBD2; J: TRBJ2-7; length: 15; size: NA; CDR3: CASSSGLAVAYGQYF; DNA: TGCGCCAGCAGCTCGGGACTAGCGGTAGCCTACGGGCAGTACTTC
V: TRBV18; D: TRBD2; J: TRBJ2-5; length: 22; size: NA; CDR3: CASSPHAGHATSGRIREETQYF; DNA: TGTGCCAGCTCACCTCATGCGGGGCACGCTACTAGCGGGAGGATCCGGGAAGAGACCCAGTACTTC
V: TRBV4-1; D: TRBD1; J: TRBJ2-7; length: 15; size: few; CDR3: CASSHLQGAPYEQYF; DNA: TGCGCCAGCAGCCACCTCCAGGGGGCACCCTACGAGCAGTACTTC
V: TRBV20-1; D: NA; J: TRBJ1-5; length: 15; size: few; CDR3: CSARVRAGSNQPQHF; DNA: TGCAGTGCTAGAGTCCGGGCGGGGAGCAATCAGCCCCAGCATTTT
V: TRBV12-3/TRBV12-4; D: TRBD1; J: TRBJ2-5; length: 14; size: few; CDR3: CASSLGQGDEAQYF; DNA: TGTGCCAGCAGTTTAGGACAGGGGGATGAGGCCCAGTACTTC
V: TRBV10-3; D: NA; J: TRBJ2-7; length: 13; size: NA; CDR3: CAISESGNYEQYF; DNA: TGTGCCATCAGTGAGTCGGGAAACTACGAGCAGTACTTC
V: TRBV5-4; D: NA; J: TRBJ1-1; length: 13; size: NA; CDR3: CASSSGKNTEAFF; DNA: TGTGCCAGCAGTTCCGGGAAGAACACTGAAGCTTTCTTT
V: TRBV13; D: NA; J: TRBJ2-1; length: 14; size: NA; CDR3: CASRSPRGYNEQFF; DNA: TGTGCCAGCAGATCCCCCCGAGGCTACAATGAGCAGTTCTTC
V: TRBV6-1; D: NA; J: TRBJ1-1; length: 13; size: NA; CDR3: CASTADGYTEAFF; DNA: TGTGCCAGCACTGCGGACGGGTACACTGAAGCTTTCTTT
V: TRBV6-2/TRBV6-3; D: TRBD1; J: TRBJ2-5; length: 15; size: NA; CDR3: CASSDPDRVGAEQYF; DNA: TGTGCCAGCAGCGACCCCGACAGGGTAGGGGCGGAGCAGTACTTC
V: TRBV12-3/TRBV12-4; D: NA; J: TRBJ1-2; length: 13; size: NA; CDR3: CASSPNDNYGYTF; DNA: TGTGCCAGCAGTCCGAATGACAACTATGGCTACACCTTC
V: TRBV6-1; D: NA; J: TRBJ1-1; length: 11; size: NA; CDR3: CASSGHCEAFF; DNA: TGTGCCAGCTCAGGACACTGTGAAGCTTTCTTT
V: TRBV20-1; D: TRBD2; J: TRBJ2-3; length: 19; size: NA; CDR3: CSAKAGLAGPGISTDTQYF; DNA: TGCAGTGCTAAAGCGGGACTAGCGGGGCCTGGGATCAGCACAGATACGCAGTATTTT
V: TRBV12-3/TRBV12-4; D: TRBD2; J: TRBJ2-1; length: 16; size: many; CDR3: CASSPAGLAAYNEQFF; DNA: TGTGCCAGCAGTCCCGCGGGACTAGCGGCCTACAATGAGCAGTTCTTC
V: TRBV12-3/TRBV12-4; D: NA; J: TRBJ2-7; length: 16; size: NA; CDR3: CASSLSVGAYSYEQYF; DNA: TGTGCCAGCAGTTTAAGTGTAGGGGCTTACTCCTACGAGCAGTACTTC
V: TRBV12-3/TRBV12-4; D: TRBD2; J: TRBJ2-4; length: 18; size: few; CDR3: CASSPGGLLRLAKNIQYF; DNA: TGTGCCAGCAGTCCCGGGGGACTATTACGACTAGCCAAAAACATTCAGTACTTC
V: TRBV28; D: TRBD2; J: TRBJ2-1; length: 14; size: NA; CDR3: CASRDGLAGVGQFF; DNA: TGTGCCAGCCGTGACGGACTAGCGGGAGTTGGGCAGTTCTTC
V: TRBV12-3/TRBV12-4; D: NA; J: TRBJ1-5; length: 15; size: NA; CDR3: CASSPSDLSNQPQHF; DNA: TGTGCCAGCAGTCCCTCGGACCTCAGCAATCAGCCCCAGCATTTT
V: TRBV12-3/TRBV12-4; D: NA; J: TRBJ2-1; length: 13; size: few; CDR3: CASRLVLVGEQFF; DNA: TGTGCCAGCAGACTAGTTTTGGTCGGTGAGCAGTTCTTC
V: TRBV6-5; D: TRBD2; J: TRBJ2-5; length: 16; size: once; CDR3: CASSPATSGAQETQYF; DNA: TGTGCCAGCAGTCCAGCAACTAGCGGAGCCCAAGAGACCCAGTACTTC
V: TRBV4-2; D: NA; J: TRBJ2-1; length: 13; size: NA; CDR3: CASSDTLVNEQFF; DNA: TGTGCCAGCAGCGATACCCTCGTAAATGAGCAGTTCTTC
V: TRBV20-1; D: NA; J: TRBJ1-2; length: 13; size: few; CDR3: CSARVGQLGGYTF; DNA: TGCAGTGCTAGAGTTGGACAGCTGGGCGGCTACACCTTC
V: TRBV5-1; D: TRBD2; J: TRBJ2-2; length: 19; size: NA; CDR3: CASSPKTPGLAEYTGELFF; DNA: TGCGCCAGCAGTCCCAAGACTCCGGGACTAGCGGAATACACCGGGGAGCTGTTTTTT
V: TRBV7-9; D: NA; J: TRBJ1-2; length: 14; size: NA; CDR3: CASTWGAPNYGYTF; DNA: TGTGCCAGCACGTGGGGGGCTCCTAACTATGGCTACACCTTC
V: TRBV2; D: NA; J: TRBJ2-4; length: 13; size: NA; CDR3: CASSGQAKNIQYF; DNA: TGTGCCAGCTCTGGGCAAGCCAAAAACATTCAGTACTTC
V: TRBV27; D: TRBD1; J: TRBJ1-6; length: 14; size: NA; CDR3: CASTSGQINSPLHF; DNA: TGTGCCAGCACTTCGGGACAGATAAATTCACCCCTCCACTTT
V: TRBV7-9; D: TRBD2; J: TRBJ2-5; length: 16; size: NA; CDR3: CASSLEPWASGETQYF; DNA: TGTGCCAGCAGCTTAGAGCCCTGGGCTAGCGGTGAGACCCAGTACTTC